The clone carrying this T cell receptor (beta chain) came up once. The data originate from a study of blood T cell repertoires in COVID-19. Study summary: COVID-19 samples collected from the United States, Italy and Spain covered acute and convalescent phases. Nucleic acid was either cDNA or gDNA, and it came from T cells, B-cell-depleted T cells, or PBMCs.

CDR3 size: 13 residues. Germline assignment: CDR1 SQVTM and CDR2 ANQGSEA. Trimming at V came to 7 bases and at J to 7 bases, leaving 12 bases not matched to a gene. Per the study methods: The assay estimated nucleated cells by amplifying reference gene primers. Repertoires were generated with immunoSEQ multiplex PCR, while TCRdb's copy carries only in-frame clones and drops some. The V and J calls and the clone size are those of that table, but D and trimming were determined from the DNA. Among approximately 72,000 clones, around 86% were seen once, and the ten largest hold around 12%. Source material: peripheral blood. This chain uses TRBV29-1 with TRBJ1-2; 7 bases match TRBD1. This receptor was identified in a woman in her sixties with acute or convalescent COVID-19. The CDR3 nucleotides read TGCAGCGCCAGAATCGAGGGGGCGATTGGCTACACCTTC. Encoded protein: CSARIEGAIGYTF.